The 25 T cell receptor beta chains listed next were all sequenced from one sample in a study of CXCR3-negative and CXCR3-positive naive CD8 T cells. Carrying UMI labels, the TRB cDNA libraries were prepared through 5' RACE. Following a re-call of the 5' RACE reads, TCRdb has one entry per CDR3 protein and lacks DNA. The sample totals just under 45,000 distinct CDR3 sequences. Sample: memory CD8+ T cells from blood. These receptors were collected from a human donor in good health. Some clones in this sample may be carry-over from other donors' samples.

V usage is TRBV2 and J usage is TRBJ2-5; TCRdb designates TRBD1, a call that cannot be tested without DNA. The CDR3 is 15 residues long. Germline loops: CDR1 SNHLY, CDR2 FYNNEI. CDR3 sequence: CASSVSGPGSQTQYF.

This chain uses TRBV12-3 or TRBV12-4 with TRBJ1-3; as DNA is missing, the TRBD1 call by TCRdb cannot be tested. The CDR3 sequence is 16 residues long. CDR3 amino acids: CASSSATAGPGNTIYF.

V and J are TRBV11-2 and TRBJ2-7; as DNA is missing, the TRBD1 call by TCRdb cannot be tested. This CDR3 comprises 16 residues. The germline CDR1 and CDR2 sequences are SGHAT and FQNNGV. The CDR3 loop reads CASSPGWDRGQHEQYF. Drawing the rest from reference TRBV11-2 and TRBJ2-7, the complete variable domain is EAGVAQSPRYKIIEKRQSVAFWCNPISGHATLYWYQQILGQGPKLLIQFQNNGVVDDSQLPKDRFSAERLKGVDSTLKIQPAKLEDSAVYLCASSPGWDRGQHEQYFGPGTRLTVT.

The genes are TRBV12-3 or TRBV12-4 and TRBJ2-5. The CDR3 is made up of 12 amino acids. The CDR3 loop reads CASSLLLETQYF.

The chain carries TRBV20-1 and TRBJ2-7; TCRdb outputs TRBD2, but without DNA this stays unchecked. There are 14 residues in the CDR3. Per the germline V gene, CDR1 is DFQATT and CDR2 is SNEGSKA (reference sequence). This chain's CDR3 is CSASKPGPLAEQYF.

The chain recombines TRBV6-5 with TRBJ1-1. CDR3 length equals 15 residues. CDR1 and CDR2 (germline): MNHEY, SVGAGI. The CDR3 spells CASSPQESPYAEAFF.

The chain has TRBV28 and TRBJ2-7; lacking DNA, the TRBD1 call made by TCRdb goes unchecked. The CDR3 is 19 residues long. Germline lookup yields CDR1 MDHEN and CDR2 SYDVKM. The chain's CDR3 is CASSFTRDGTLLSSYEQYF.

The rearrangement uses TRBV7-8 and TRBJ2-3; TCRdb's D gene call, TRBD2, goes unchecked for lack of DNA. Germline assignment: CDR1 SGHVS and CDR2 FQNEAQ. This CDR3 contains 15 residues. CDR3 loop: CASRNLAGYTDTQYF.

The chain has TRBV12-3 or TRBV12-4 and TRBJ1-1. The CDR3 spans 11 residues. CDR3 region: CASSLDGEAFF.

The chain carries TRBV15 and TRBJ2-1; TCRdb lists TRBD1, though no DNA is available to test this call. This CDR3 has 16 amino acids. Germline assignment: CDR1 LNHNV and CDR2 YYDKDF (reference sequence). CDR3: CATSNAPRGAYNEQFF.

CDR3: CASSPYKGRTYEQYF. The rearrangement joins TRBV7-9 to TRBJ2-7; TCRdb indicates TRBD2, and absent DNA this call remains unverified. Germline V gene data show CDR1 as SEHNR and CDR2 as FQNEAQ (reference sequence). The CDR3 totals 15 residues.

Frequency places this clonotype as medium-sized (0.01 to 0.1%). The CDR3: CASSDSSENTEAFF. This sequence joins TRBV6-4 and TRBJ1-1. The CDR3 is made up of 14 amino acids. Germline V gene lookup returns CDR1 MRHNA and CDR2 SNTAGT.

The J gene is TRBJ2-7, the V gene TRBV28; as DNA is missing, the TRBD1 call by TCRdb cannot be tested. The CDR3 totals 14 residues. Germline CDR1 is MDHEN and CDR2 is SYDVKM. CDR3: CASRKQGSSYEQYF.

The rearrangement links TRBV6-2 or TRBV6-3 to TRBJ2-7; TCRdb calls TRBD1, which cannot be checked without DNA. Germline V gives CDR1 MNHEY, CDR2 SVGEGT. The CDR3 extends over 15 amino acids. The CDR3 region is CASSSAGGSSYEQYF.

The V gene is TRBV6-4, the J gene TRBJ2-1. The CDR3 totals 15 residues. CDR1 and CDR2 (germline): MRHNA, SNTAGT. This CDR3 reads CASSVVESPYNEQFF.

The chain has TRBV29-1 and TRBJ1-2. Germline V CDR1 and CDR2: SQVTM, ANQGSEA. The CDR3 runs to 13 residues. The CDR3 loop is CSVEKSPDYGYTF.

J is TRBJ2-7 and V is TRBV12-3 or TRBV12-4. The CDR3 is 15 residues long. CDR3 residues: CASSLECTSSYEQYF.

V is TRBV21-1 and J is TRBJ1-6. TRBV21-1 is tagged as a pseudogene. The CDR3 length is 16 residues. The chain's CDR3 is CASSTTRRSLNSPLHF.

V gene TRBV29-1 combines with J gene TRBJ1-1. The germline CDR1 and CDR2 sequences are SQVTM and ANQGSEA. The CDR3 contains 11 residues. This chain's CDR3 is CSVGEGAEAFF.

The chain couples TRBV6-1 to TRBJ2-1. Germline V gene sequence: CDR1 MNHNS, CDR2 SASEGT. The CDR3 extends over 13 amino acids. The CDR3 sequence: CASNGADYNEQFF.

The chain recombines TRBV29-1 with TRBJ2-5; the TCRdb call, TRBD1, lacks DNA for checking. Looked up from germline, CDR1 is SQVTM and CDR2 is ANQGSEA. This CDR3 is 16 amino acids long. The CDR3 is CSVERQGRGLQETQYF.

The rearrangement uses TRBV30 and TRBJ2-7. Looked up from germline, CDR1 is GTSNPN and CDR2 is SVGIG (reference sequence). The CDR3 covers 14 residues. The CDR3: CAWNSQGLHYEQYF.

The chain couples TRBV7-8 to TRBJ1-1; checking the TCRdb D call of TRBD1 is not possible without DNA. Germline V gives CDR1 SGHVS, CDR2 FQNEAQ. This CDR3 has 16 amino acids. The CDR3 is CASRAGWGGVNTEAFF.

This rearrangement joins TRBV5-1 to TRBJ2-1; TCRdb selects TRBD2, and the lack of DNA leaves this call unchecked. The CDR3 runs 15 residues. CDR1 is SGHRS and CDR2 is YFSETQ in the germline V gene. This CDR3 is CASSQRTSSYNEQFF.

This clonotype is labeled medium-sized based on frequency. This chain uses TRBV6-4 with TRBJ2-1; there is no DNA to check the TCRdb D call of TRBD1. Germline CDR1 reads MRHNA; CDR2 reads SNTAGT. The CDR3 consists of 13 residues. CDR3 residues: CASSDRGHNEQFF.